What follows describes a single T cell receptor (beta chain). As handled by the study authors: Counts of nucleated cells, estimated from reference gene primer amplification, were obtained. Assay: immunoSEQ multiplex PCR; the TCRdb copy retains only in-frame clones and omits some. The V and J calls and clone size are taken from that table; D and trimming were inferred from the DNA. The table shows 350,000 to 450,000 clones, with 85% to 90% occurring only once. Trimming removed 2 bases from V and 3 bases from J, with 13 bases in between. The CDR3 has 15 amino acids. In germline, CDR1 is MNHEY, CDR2 SVGAGI. This entry belongs to a study of blood T cell repertoires in COVID-19. The overall study: Samples representing acute and convalescent COVID-19 were sourced from the United States, Italy and Spain.

Sequencing used peripheral blood. This TCR was sampled from a human donor in a cohort sampled during active COVID-19. This rearrangement joins TRBV6-5 to TRBJ1-2; D gene unclear. CDR3 DNA: TGTGCCAGCAGTTACGGGCGAACGATACACTATGGCTACACCTTC. This sequence encodes CASSYGRTIHYGYTF.